This T cell receptor beta chain was recorded in a study of T cell responses to AZD1222 COVID-19 vaccine. Overall study findings and caveats: A mostly white British donor set with more females was recruited, and clonal diversity was possibly underestimated. Sampled repertoires all dated from after the peak T cell response. Spike-wide coverage was observed for vaccine-associated CD4 TCRs, with dominant responses at 160-218 and 743-854.

V gave up 4 bases and J gave up 0 bases; unmatched junction bases: 7. CDR3 length: 16 residues. CDR1 and CDR2 (germline): SGHRS, YFSETQ. Samples with a second dose at about 4 or about 12 weeks were pooled together. Produced via immunoSEQ multiplex PCR; TCRdb's table is partial and in-frame only. The table includes about 120,000 clones, roughly 93% detected once. Points on this clone: The antigen is undetermined.

The receptor was derived from an adult who received the AZD1222 COVID-19 vaccine. The specimen was peripheral blood, collected 28 days after the second AZD1222 dose. V usage is TRBV5-1 and J usage is TRBJ1-1, with 9 positions matching TRBD1. DNA of the CDR3: TGCGCCAGCAGCGGGAGGACAGGGGTCGTGAACACTGAAGCTTTCTTT. Translated: CASSGRTGVVNTEAFF.